This paragraph reports one TCR beta chain. Between the trimmed V and J ends, which lost 0 bases and 2 bases, there was a span of 10 bases. CDR1 and CDR2 (germline): GTSNPN, SVGIG (reference sequence). The CDR3 has 14 amino acids. The source of the sample is a study of blood T cell repertoires in COVID-19. Overall study: Both acute and convalescent COVID-19 samples were obtained from the United States, Italy and Spain. PBMCs, B-cell-depleted T cells, or T cells were the source of the cDNA or gDNA that made up the material.

TCRdb's table, derived via immunoSEQ multiplex PCR, lists solely in-frame clones and lacks some. Of about 64,000 clones listed, about 86% are singletons. The sample was peripheral blood. The gene calls are TRBV30 and TRBJ1-2; D perhaps matches TRBD1 (5 bases). The clonotype was recovered from a man between 40 and 49 years old with acute or convalescent COVID-19. The CDR3 DNA reads as TGTGCCTGGAGTGTATTATGGGGCAACTATGGCTACACCTTC. Its protein is CAWSVLWGNYGYTF. Based on the CDR3 plus reference TRBV30 and TRBJ1-2, the full variable domain is SQTIHQWPATLVQPVGSPLSLECTVEGTSNPNLYWYRQAAGRGLQLLFYSVGIGQISSEVPQNLSASRPQDRQFILSSKKLLLSDSGFYLCAWSVLWGNYGYTFGSGTRLTVV.